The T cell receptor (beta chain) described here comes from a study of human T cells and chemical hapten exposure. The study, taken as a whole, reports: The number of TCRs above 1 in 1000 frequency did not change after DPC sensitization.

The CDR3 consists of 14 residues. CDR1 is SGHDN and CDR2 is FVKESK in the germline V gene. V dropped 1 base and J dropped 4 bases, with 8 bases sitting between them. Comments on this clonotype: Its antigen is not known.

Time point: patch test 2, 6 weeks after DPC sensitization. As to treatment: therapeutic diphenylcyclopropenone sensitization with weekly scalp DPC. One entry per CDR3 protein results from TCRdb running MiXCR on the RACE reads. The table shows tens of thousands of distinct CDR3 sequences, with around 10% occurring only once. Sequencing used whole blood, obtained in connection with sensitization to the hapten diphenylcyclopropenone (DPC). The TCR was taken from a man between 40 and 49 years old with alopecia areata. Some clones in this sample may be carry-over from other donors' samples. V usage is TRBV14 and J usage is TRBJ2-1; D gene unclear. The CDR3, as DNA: TGTGCCAGCAGCCAAGGGCTGGGATACAATGAGCAGTTCTTC. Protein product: CASSQGLGYNEQFF.